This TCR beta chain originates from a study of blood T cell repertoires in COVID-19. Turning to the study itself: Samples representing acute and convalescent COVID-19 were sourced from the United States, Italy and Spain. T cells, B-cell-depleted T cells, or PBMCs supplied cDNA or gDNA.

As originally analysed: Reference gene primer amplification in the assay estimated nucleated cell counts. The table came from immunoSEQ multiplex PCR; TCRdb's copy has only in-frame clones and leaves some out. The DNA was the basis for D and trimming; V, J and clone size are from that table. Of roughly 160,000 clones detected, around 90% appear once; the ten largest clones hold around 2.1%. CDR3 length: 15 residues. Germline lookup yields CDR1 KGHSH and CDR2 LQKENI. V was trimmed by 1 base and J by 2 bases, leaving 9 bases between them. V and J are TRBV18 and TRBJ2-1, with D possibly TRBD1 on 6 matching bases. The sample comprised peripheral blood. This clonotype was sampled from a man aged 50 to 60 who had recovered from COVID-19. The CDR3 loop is CASSPLQGPYNEQFF. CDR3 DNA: TGTGCCAGCTCACCACTTCAGGGGCCCTACAATGAGCAGTTCTTC.